A single sample is the source of the 5 T cell receptor beta chains below, sequenced in a study of cytomegalovirus exposure and HLA in healthy donors. Both 60 Vbeta primers and 13 Jbeta primers went into the PCR. Clones were read by immunoSEQ multiplex PCR, and TCRdb kept only the in-frame ones, dropping some. The data show 100,000 or so clones, roughly 75% seen once. Input material: PBMCs. All receptors derive from a male donor in good health and CMV-seropositive.

V and J are TRBV19 and TRBJ2-7; 7 bases are a match to TRBD2. This CDR3 has 16 amino acids. Germline CDR1 LNHDA, CDR2 SQIVND (reference sequence). Losses at the gene ends were 3 bases for V and 1 base for J; bases not matched to a gene: 9. The DNA of the CDR3 is TGTGCCAGTAGTATCAGGCAGGGAGGGAGTTCCTACGAGCAGTACTTC. Translated: CASSIRQGGSSYEQYF.

V usage is TRBV5-4 and J usage is TRBJ1-1; D perhaps matches TRBD1 (6 bases). This CDR3 has 13 residues. The V end lost 1 base, the J end lost 4 bases, and 8 bases lay between the germline ends. In germline, CDR1 is SGHNT, CDR2 YYREEE (reference sequence). CDR3 coding DNA: TGTGCCAGCAGCTTGCCAGGGGCCACTGAAGCTTTCTTT. Residues: CASSLPGATEAFF. Filled out from reference TRBV5-4 and TRBJ1-1, the complete variable domain reads ETGVTQSPTHLIKTRGQQVTLRCSSQSGHNTVSWYQQALGQGPQFIFQYYREEENGRGNFPPRFSGLQFPNYSSELNVNALELDDSALYLCASSLPGATEAFFGQGTRLTVV.

This chain uses TRBV5-1 with TRBJ2-7, with 7 positions matching TRBD2. Germline values: CDR1 SGHRS, CDR2 YFSETQ. CDR3 length: 15 residues. After removal of 2 bases from V and 0 bases from J, the junction contained 5 bases not matched to a gene. The CDR3 spells CASSFRGEFSYEQYF. In nucleotides, the CDR3 is TGCGCCAGCAGCTTCCGGGGGGAATTCTCCTACGAGCAGTACTTC.

The CDR3 nucleotides read TGTGCCACCAGCAGAGATAGGGAAACAGGGGTTGAAAAACTGTTTTTT. Protein: CATSRDRETGVEKLFF. V is TRBV15 and J is TRBJ1-4, with 7 bases aligning to TRBD1. V lost 0 bases and J lost 7; bases outside the gene matches: 8. In germline, CDR1 is LNHNV, CDR2 YYDKDF (reference sequence). CDR3 length: 16 amino acids.

This clone was picked up one time. J is TRBJ1-5 and V is TRBV19; possibly TRBD1 for D (5 bases). Germline V lookup: CDR1 LNHDA, CDR2 SQIVND (reference sequence). V was cut by 2 bases and J by 2 bases, with 16 bases left in between. This CDR3 region has 17 residues. The DNA for the CDR3 is TGTGCCAGTAGTATAACGGCAGGGTATCGTGGCAATCAGCCCCAGCATTTT. Residues: CASSITAGYRGNQPQHF.